Presented here are 25 T cell receptor beta chains from one specimen sequenced in a study of PD-1 blockade in classical Hodgkin lymphoma. Every one of the patients relapsed after autologous stem cell transplantation (brentuximab vedotin exposure was variable). Some clones are missing from TCRdb's copy, which holds only in-frame ones; the method was immunoSEQ multiplex PCR. Of about 27,000 clones in the sample, just under 80% are singletons; the top ten hold roughly 35%. The sample was peripheral blood mononuclear cells (PBMCs), taken before the second cycle of nivolumab. These receptors were obtained from a human donor with classical Hodgkin lymphoma.

The chain couples TRBV6-6 to TRBJ1-5; D remains unclear. Trimming left V 0 bases short and J 1 base short, with 7 bases between. This CDR3 contains 15 residues. The germline V gene encodes CDR1 MNHNY and CDR2 SVGAGI (reference sequence). CDR3 region: CASSYSKGSNQPQHF. In nucleotides, the CDR3 is TGTGCCAGCAGTTACTCGAAGGGAAGCAATCAGCCCCAGCATTTT.

This clone was seen just once. This chain connects TRBV6-1 to TRBJ2-1; D not certain. In germline, CDR1 is MNHNS, CDR2 SASEGT. This CDR3 has 14 residues. Trimming stripped 4 bases from V and 5 bases from J, with 12 bases between. The CDR3 reads CASSVRREHNEQFF. The DNA for the CDR3 is TGTGCCAGCAGTGTGAGACGAGAACACAATGAGCAGTTCTTC.

The chain uses TRBV7-2 and TRBJ2-5; unclear D gene. The V end lost 5 bases, the J end lost 1 base, and 8 bases lay between the germline ends. The germline CDR1 and CDR2 sequences are SGHTA and FQGNSA. The CDR3 sequence is 13 residues long. CDR3 sequence reads: CASSVDRQETQYF. The CDR3 nucleotides read TGTGCCAGCAGCGTTGACCGCCAAGAGACCCAGTACTTC.

The chain employs TRBV5-1 and TRBJ2-3, with D hard to call. Looked up from germline, CDR1 is SGHRS and CDR2 is YFSETQ. V was clipped by 4 bases and J by 0 bases, with 12 bases between them. The CDR3 is made up of 15 amino acids. For the CDR3, the DNA is TGCGCCAGCAGCCCCAATTCCGGAAGCACAGATACGCAGTATTTT. It specifies CASSPNSGSTDTQYF.

The rearrangement uses TRBV6-1 and TRBJ2-1, with a possible D match to TRBD1 (5 bases). Germline assignment: CDR1 MNHNS and CDR2 SASEGT. V was clipped by 7 bases and J by 7 bases, with 14 bases between them. The CDR3 sequence is 13 residues long. The CDR3: CASTGPAGNEQFF. CDR3 nucleotides: TGTGCCAGCACCGGACCGGCAGGGAATGAGCAGTTCTTC.

This rearrangement joins TRBV6-5 to TRBJ1-1; unclear D gene. This CDR3 contains 13 residues. Germline CDR1 is MNHEY and CDR2 is SVGAGI. V gave up 6 bases and J gave up 1 base, with 9 bases separating them. The CDR3 sequence is CASRWSGNTEAFF. The CDR3 DNA is TGTGCCAGCAGGTGGTCGGGGAACACTGAAGCTTTCTTT.

This sequence joins TRBV21-1 and TRBJ1-4; the D call in the table, TRBD1, was not verified against the DNA. TRBV21-1 is a pseudogene segment. This CDR3 is built from 18 residues. CDR3 nucleotide sequence: TGTGCCAGCAACGGAAGCAATTTACAGGGGGCCGATGGTGAAAAACTGTTTTTT. It translates to CASNGSNLQGADGEKLFF.

The chain uses TRBV28 and TRBJ1-2, with TRBD1 matching over 10 bases. The trim removed 5 bases at V and 4 bases at J, leaving 7 bases unmatched. The CDR3 is 15 residues long. Germline CDR1 is MDHEN and CDR2 is SYDVKM. For the CDR3, the DNA is TGTGCCAGCAGTAGCGGGGACAGGGGTTTCTATGGCTACACCTTC. It translates to CASSSGDRGFYGYTF.

In this sample, this clone turned up a few times. The rearrangement links TRBV10-3 to TRBJ1-6; D is unclear. Germline V gene lookup returns CDR1 ENHRY and CDR2 SYGVKD. V lost 2 bases and J lost 8, with 7 bases in between. The CDR3 sequence is 13 residues long. As DNA, the CDR3 is TGTGCCATCAGTGAGGGGAGGGATTCACCCCTCCACTTT. This translates into CAISEGRDSPLHF.

In DNA, the CDR3 is TGTGCCAGCAGTTACTCGAGACGTAGGGGCAGTGAGCAGTTCTTC. Encoded protein: CASSYSRRRGSEQFF. The J gene is TRBJ2-1, the V gene TRBV6-5, with D possibly TRBD1 on 5 matching bases. The CDR3 is made up of 15 amino acids. V lost 0 bases and J 9 bases, leaving 15 bases between the germline ends. Germline CDR1 reads MNHEY; CDR2 reads SVGAGI.

In its sample, this clone was seen a few times. The rearrangement uses TRBV11-3 and TRBJ2-1; D is ambiguous. Germline V CDR1 and CDR2: SGHNT, YENEEA. V lost 3 bases and J 7 bases, leaving 4 bases between the germline ends. The CDR3 extends over 11 amino acids. The CDR3 loop reads CASSFLNEQFF. The CDR3 DNA is TGTGCCAGCAGCTTTCTTAATGAGCAGTTCTTC.

The chain recombines TRBV11-3 with TRBJ1-1; D perhaps matches TRBD1 (6 bases). The CDR3 contains 14 residues. Germline loops: CDR1 SGHNT, CDR2 YENEEA. V dropped 1 base and J dropped 9 bases, with 15 bases sitting between them. The CDR3 sequence is CASSLASLGQKAFF. CDR3 DNA: TGTGCCAGCAGCTTAGCCTCACTTGGACAGAAAGCTTTCTTT. The full variable domain, completed using reference TRBV11-3 and TRBJ1-1, is EAGVVQSPRYKIIEKKQPVAFWCNPISGHNTLYWYLQNLGQGPELLIRYENEEAVDDSQLPKDRFSAERLKGVDSTLKIQPAELGDSAVYLCASSLASLGQKAFFGQGTRLTVV.

In its sample, this clone was seen once. This chain uses TRBV19 with TRBJ2-4; D unresolved. CDR3 length: 16 amino acids. V was trimmed by 1 base and J by 2 bases, leaving 12 bases between them. Per germline, CDR1 LNHDA and CDR2 SQIVND (reference sequence). CDR3 DNA: TGTGCCAGTAGTATAGTGGGTATTGGGACCAAAAACATTCAGTACTTC. It translates to CASSIVGIGTKNIQYF.

This chain connects TRBV7-2 to TRBJ2-1, with a tentative D call TRBD1 (5 bases). V gave up 9 bases and J gave up 7 bases, with 16 bases separating them. CDR1 is SGHTA and CDR2 is FQGNSA in the germline V gene. This CDR3 has 13 amino acids. The CDR3 spells CASYRSLGNEQFF. In nucleotides, the CDR3 is TGTGCCAGTTACAGGAGCCTAGGGAATGAGCAGTTCTTC.

The V and J genes are TRBV2 and TRBJ1-1; TRBD1 is a possible D gene (6 bases). Germline V lookup: CDR1 SNHLY, CDR2 FYNNEI. Trimming left V 6 bases short and J 6 bases short, with 11 bases between. The CDR3 totals 12 residues. CDR3 nucleotide sequence: TGTGCCAGCAGGGAACAGGGACCTGAAGCTTTCTTT. This sequence encodes CASREQGPEAFF.

The V gene is TRBV7-9, the J gene TRBJ2-7; TRBD1 matches 7 bases. This CDR3 region has 13 residues. Germline V gene lookup returns CDR1 SEHNR and CDR2 FQNEAQ (reference sequence). The junction had 1 base not matched to a gene; V was cut back by 0 bases and J by 5 bases. In nucleotides, the CDR3 is TGTGCCAGCAGCTTAGCAGGGGGCAACGAGCAGTACTTC. It encodes CASSLAGGNEQYF.

The chain uses TRBV4-3 and TRBJ1-1; unclear D gene. Trimming left V 2 bases short and J 2 bases short, with 12 bases between. This CDR3 contains 15 residues. CDR1 is LGHNA, CDR2 YSLEER, per germline. The CDR3 coding sequence is TGCGCCAGCAGCCAACTTCTGGACGGCAACACTGAAGCTTTCTTT. Its protein is CASSQLLDGNTEAFF.

The V and J genes are TRBV7-2 and TRBJ1-2, with TRBD1 identical over 8 bases. With 7 bases clipped from V and 8 bases from J, the junction kept 12 bases outside the gene matches. This CDR3 region has 14 residues. Germline values: CDR1 SGHTA, CDR2 FQGNSA. CDR3 sequence (DNA): TGTGCCAGCACCGACCCGGCGACAGGGGAAGGCTACACCTTC. This encodes CASTDPATGEGYTF.

This clone came up once. This chain links TRBV28 with TRBJ2-7; TRBD2 matches 11 bases. The CDR3 is made up of 15 amino acids. CDR1 MDHEN and CDR2 SYDVKM come from the germline V gene. Trimming cost V 6 bases and J 8 bases; bases outside gene matches: 12. CDR3 DNA: TGTGCCAGCAGCACAGGGTACGGGACTAGCGGAAAGCAGTACTTC. This encodes CASSTGYGTSGKQYF.

This chain uses TRBV19 with TRBJ1-5, with a possible D match to TRBD1 (5 bases). CDR1 is LNHDA and CDR2 is SQIVND in the germline V gene (reference sequence). V lost 7 bases, J lost 7 bases, and 23 bases lay in between. The CDR3 consists of 16 residues. The CDR3 sequence: CASTTTQGGRGQPQHF. In nucleotides, the CDR3 is TGTGCCAGTACCACGACGCAAGGCGGGAGGGGCCAGCCCCAGCATTTT.

This clone was seen a handful of times. This rearrangement joins TRBV2 to TRBJ1-1; no reliable D call. V dropped 0 bases and J dropped 7 bases, with 15 bases sitting between them. The CDR3 contains 15 residues. Per germline, CDR1 SNHLY and CDR2 FYNNEI. Written as DNA, the CDR3 is TGTGCCAGCAGTGAAGCTTCCATTCAGGCCGTTGAAGCTTTCTTT. Residues: CASSEASIQAVEAFF.

The gene calls are TRBV6-5 and TRBJ2-3, with TRBD2 identical over 7 bases. The CDR3 loop spans 16 amino acids. Losses at the gene ends were 0 bases for V and 6 bases for J; bases not matched to a gene: 9. From germline, CDR1 is MNHEY and CDR2 SVGAGI. In DNA, the CDR3 is TGTGCCAGCAGTTACTCAATCAGCGGGGCGACGGATACGCAGTATTTT. This codes for CASSYSISGATDTQYF.

V and J are TRBV4-2 and TRBJ2-2; D unresolved. There are 15 residues in the CDR3. Between the trimmed V and J ends, which lost 0 bases and 4 bases, there was a span of 9 bases. CDR1 and CDR2 (germline): LGHNA, YNFKEQ. In DNA, the CDR3 is TGTGCCAGCAGCCAAGATCAGGCAGCCACCGGGGAGCTGTTTTTT. It encodes CASSQDQAATGELFF.

The chain combines TRBV5-5 with TRBJ2-7; 10 nucleotides align to TRBD1. Germline V lookup: CDR1 SGHKS, CDR2 YYEKEE (reference sequence). The CDR3 contains 15 residues. The junction had 7 bases not matched to a gene; V was cut back by 3 bases and J by 4 bases. CDR3 DNA sequence: TGTGCCAGCAGCTGGGCCGGGACAGGGGAATACGAGCAGTACTTC. This encodes CASSWAGTGEYEQYF.

The V call is TRBV13, the J call TRBJ1-6; D unresolved. The CDR3 length is 12 residues. Germline loops: CDR1 PRHDT, CDR2 FYEKMQ (reference sequence). V was cut by 3 bases and J by 9 bases, with 6 bases left in between. The CDR3 sequence is CASSFDVSPLHF. DNA for the CDR3: TGTGCCAGCAGCTTCGACGTTTCACCCCTCCACTTT.